This T cell receptor beta chain was sequenced during a study of OX40 agonist ivuxolimab in advanced cancers. Germline CDR1 MGHRA, CDR2 YSYEKL. The V and J ends lost 3 bases and 7 bases respectively, with 24 bases between them. The CDR3 runs 17 residues. Here immunoSEQ multiplex PCR was the method, and the copy in TCRdb shows in-frame clones only, minus some. The sample shows around 8,000 clones, 55% to 85% of them seen only once. The chain is built from TRBV4-1 and TRBJ1-1; D perhaps matches TRBD1 (6 bases). The clonotype originates from an adult with an advanced solid tumor such as melanoma, head and neck, liver or kidney cancer. This sample comprised CD4+ or CD8+ T cells sorted from blood, obtained in a trial of the OX40 agonist ivuxolimab. This CDR3 is CASSHLTATRGDFEAFF. CDR3 DNA sequence: TGCGCCAGCAGCCACCTCACCGCCACAAGGGGGGATTTTGAAGCTTTCTTT.